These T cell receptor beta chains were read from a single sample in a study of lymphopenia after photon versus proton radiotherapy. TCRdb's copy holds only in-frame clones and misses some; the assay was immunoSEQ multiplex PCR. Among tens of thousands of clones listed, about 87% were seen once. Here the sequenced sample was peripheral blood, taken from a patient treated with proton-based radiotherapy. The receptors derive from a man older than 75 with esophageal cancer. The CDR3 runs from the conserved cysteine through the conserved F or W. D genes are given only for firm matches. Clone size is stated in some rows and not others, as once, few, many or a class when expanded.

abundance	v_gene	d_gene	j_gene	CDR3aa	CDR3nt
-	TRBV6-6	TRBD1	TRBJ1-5	CASSYSGQPNQPQHF	TGTGCCAGCAGTTATTCGGGACAGCCAAATCAGCCCCAGCATTTT
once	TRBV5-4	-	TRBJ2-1	CASSLGTGGYNEQFF	TGTGCCAGCAGCTTGGGGACCGGGGGATACAATGAGCAGTTCTTC
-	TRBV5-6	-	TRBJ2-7	CASSLGDLPREQYF	TGTGCCAGCAGTCTAGGGGACCTCCCGCGGGAGCAGTACTTC
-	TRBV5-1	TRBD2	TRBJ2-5	CASSLVGSGGAQETQYF	TGCGCCAGCAGCTTGGTCGGTAGCGGGGGGGCCCAGGAGACCCAGTACTTC
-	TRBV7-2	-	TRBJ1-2	CASSSWAGAGGWGDGYTF	TGTGCCAGCAGCTCTTGGGCTGGCGCAGGTGGCTGGGGGGATGGCTACACCTTC
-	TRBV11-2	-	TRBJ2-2	CASSFGHTGELFF	TGTGCCAGCAGCTTTGGACACACCGGGGAGCTGTTTTTT
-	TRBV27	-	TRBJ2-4	CASSRANIQYF	TGTGCCAGCAGTAGGGCAAACATTCAGTACTTC
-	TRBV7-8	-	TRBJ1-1	CASSLYGVGTEAFF	TGTGCCAGCAGCTTATACGGGGTGGGCACTGAAGCTTTCTTT
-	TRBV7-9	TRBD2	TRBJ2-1	CASSIRLAGALQFF	TGTGCCAGCAGCATTCGACTAGCGGGAGCGCTGCAGTTCTTC
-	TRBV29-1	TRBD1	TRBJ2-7	CSVESGGEQYF	TGCAGCGTTGAGTCAGGGGGCGAGCAGTACTTC
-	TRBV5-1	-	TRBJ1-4	CASSLQPGGGDEKLFF	TGCGCCAGCAGCTTACAGCCAGGAGGAGGGGATGAAAAACTGTTTTTT
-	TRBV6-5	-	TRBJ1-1	CASRSRVEDTEAFF	TGTGCCAGCAGGTCGCGGGTGGAAGACACTGAAGCTTTCTTT
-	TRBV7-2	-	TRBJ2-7	CASSSVGGLGYEQYF	TGTGCCAGCAGCTCAGTCGGGGGTTTGGGCTACGAGCAGTACTTC
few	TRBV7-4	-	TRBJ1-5	CASSYLRGRNQPQHF	TGTGCCAGCAGCTACCTCAGGGGACGCAATCAGCCCCAGCATTTT
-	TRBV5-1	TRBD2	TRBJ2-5	CASSLTGSRGEETQYF	TGCGCCAGCAGCTTGACTGGGTCTCGGGGGGAAGAGACCCAGTACTTC
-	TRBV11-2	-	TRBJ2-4	CASSFPQGDLAKNIQYF	TGTGCCAGCAGCTTCCCACAGGGAGACCTAGCCAAAAACATTCAGTACTTC
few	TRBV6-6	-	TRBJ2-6	CASSQTVSVGANVLTF	TGTGCCAGCAGTCAGACAGTTTCCGTCGGGGCCAACGTCCTGACTTTC
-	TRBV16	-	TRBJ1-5	CASSQSTGSNQPQHF	TGTGCCAGCAGCCAATCGACAGGCTCCAATCAGCCCCAGCATTTT
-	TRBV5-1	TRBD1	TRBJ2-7	CASSLLHGQGEQYF	TGCGCCAGCAGCCTACTTCACGGACAGGGAGAGCAGTACTTC
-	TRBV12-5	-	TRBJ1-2	CASGLVRGRWPEGYTF	TGTGCTAGTGGTTTGGTACGGGGCAGGTGGCCCGAAGGCTACACCTTC
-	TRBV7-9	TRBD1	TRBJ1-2	CASSRMGQGLYGYTF	TGTGCCAGCAGCCGCATGGGACAGGGACTTTATGGCTACACCTTC
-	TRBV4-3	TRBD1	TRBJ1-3	CASSQEVATGYGNTIYF	TGCGCCAGCAGCCAAGAAGTGGCGACAGGGTATGGAAACACCATATATTTT
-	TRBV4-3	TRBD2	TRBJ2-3	CASSQDTGGSGNTPTDTQYF	TGCGCCAGCAGCCAAGATACGGGCGGTAGCGGGAACACACCTACAGATACGCAGTATTTT
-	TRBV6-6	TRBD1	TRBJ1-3	CASSYGTGSSGNTIYF	TGTGCCAGCAGTTACGGGACAGGCAGCTCTGGAAACACCATATATTTT
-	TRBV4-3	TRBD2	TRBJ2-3	CASSQQLAGLADTQYF	TGCGCCAGCAGCCAACAACTAGCGGGGCTCGCAGATACGCAGTATTTT
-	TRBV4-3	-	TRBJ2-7	CASSQEWRGLYEQYF	TGCGCCAGCAGCCAAGAGTGGAGGGGGCTTTACGAGCAGTACTTC
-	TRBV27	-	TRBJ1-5	CASSFPGPNQPQHF	TGTGCCAGCAGTTTCCCCGGACCCAATCAGCCCCAGCATTTT
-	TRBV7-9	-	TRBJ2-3	CASRKGTLDYTSTDTQYF	TGTGCCAGCAGAAAGGGGACACTGGACTACACTAGCACAGATACGCAGTATTTT
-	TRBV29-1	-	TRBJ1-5	CSVEVGRFPIYSNQPQHF	TGCAGCGTTGAAGTAGGACGGTTCCCCATTTATAGCAATCAGCCCCAGCATTTT
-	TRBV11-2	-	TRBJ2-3	CASSSRTLVNTQYF	TGTGCCAGCAGCTCCCGGACACTCGTAAATACGCAGTATTTT
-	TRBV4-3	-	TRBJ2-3	CASSQDAAGSTDTQYF	TGCGCCAGCAGCCAAGATGCAGCGGGTAGCACAGATACGCAGTATTTT